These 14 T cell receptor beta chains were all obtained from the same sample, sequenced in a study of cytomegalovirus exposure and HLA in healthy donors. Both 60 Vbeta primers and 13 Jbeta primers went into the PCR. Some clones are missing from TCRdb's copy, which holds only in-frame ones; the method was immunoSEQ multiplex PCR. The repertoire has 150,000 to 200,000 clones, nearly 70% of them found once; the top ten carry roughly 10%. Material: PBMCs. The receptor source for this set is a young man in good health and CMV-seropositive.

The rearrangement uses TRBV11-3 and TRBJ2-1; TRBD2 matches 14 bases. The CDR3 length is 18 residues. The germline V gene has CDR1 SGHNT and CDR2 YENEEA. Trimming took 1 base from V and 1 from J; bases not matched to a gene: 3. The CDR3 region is CASSLGLAGGISYNEQFF. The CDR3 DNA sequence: TGTGCCAGCAGCTTAGGACTAGCGGGAGGGATTTCCTACAATGAGCAGTTCTTC. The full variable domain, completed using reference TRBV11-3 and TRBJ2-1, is EAGVVQSPRYKIIEKKQPVAFWCNPISGHNTLYWYLQNLGQGPELLIRYENEEAVDDSQLPKDRFSAERLKGVDSTLKIQPAELGDSAVYLCASSLGLAGGISYNEQFFGPGTRLTVL.

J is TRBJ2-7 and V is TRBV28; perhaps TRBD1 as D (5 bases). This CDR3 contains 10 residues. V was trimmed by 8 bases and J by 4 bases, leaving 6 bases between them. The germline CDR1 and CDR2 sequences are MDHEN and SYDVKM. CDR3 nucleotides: TGTGCCAGCGCAGGGTACGAGCAGTACTTC. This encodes CASAGYEQYF. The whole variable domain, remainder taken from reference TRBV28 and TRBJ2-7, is DVKVTQSSRYLVKRTGEKVFLECVQDMDHENMFWYRQDPGLGLRLIYFSYDVKMKEKGDIPEGYSVSREKKERFSLILESASTNQTSMYLCASAGYEQYFGPGTRLTVT.

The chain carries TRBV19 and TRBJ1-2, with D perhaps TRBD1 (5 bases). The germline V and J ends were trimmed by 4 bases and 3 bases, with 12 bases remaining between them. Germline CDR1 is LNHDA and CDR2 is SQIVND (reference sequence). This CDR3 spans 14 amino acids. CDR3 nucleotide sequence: TGTGCCAGTAGTAGGGGCACAGCCCACTATGGCTACACCTTC. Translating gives CASSRGTAHYGYTF.

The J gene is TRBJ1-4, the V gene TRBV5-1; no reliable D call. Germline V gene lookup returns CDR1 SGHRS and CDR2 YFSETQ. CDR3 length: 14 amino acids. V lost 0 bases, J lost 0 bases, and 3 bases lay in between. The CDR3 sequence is CASSLASTNEKLFF. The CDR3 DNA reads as TGCGCCAGCAGCTTGGCCTCAACTAATGAAAAACTGTTTTTT.

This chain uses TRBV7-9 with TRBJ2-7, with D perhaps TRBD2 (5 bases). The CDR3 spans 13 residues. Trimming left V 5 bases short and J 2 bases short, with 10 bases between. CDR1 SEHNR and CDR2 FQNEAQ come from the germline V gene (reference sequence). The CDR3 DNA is TGTGCCAGCAGCATTGAGGGAACCTACGAGCAGTACTTC. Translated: CASSIEGTYEQYF.

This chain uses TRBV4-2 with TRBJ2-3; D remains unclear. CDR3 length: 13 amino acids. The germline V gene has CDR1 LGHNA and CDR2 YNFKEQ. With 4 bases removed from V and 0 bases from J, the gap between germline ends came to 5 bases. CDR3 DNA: TGTGCCAGCAGCCCCTCTAGCACAGATACGCAGTATTTT. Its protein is CASSPSSTDTQYF.

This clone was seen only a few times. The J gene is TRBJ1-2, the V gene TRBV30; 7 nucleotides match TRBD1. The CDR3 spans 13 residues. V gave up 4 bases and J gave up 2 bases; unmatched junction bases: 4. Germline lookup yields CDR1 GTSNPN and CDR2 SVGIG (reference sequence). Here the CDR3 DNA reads TGTGCCTGGAACAGGGGAGAAAACTATGGCTACACCTTC. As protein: CAWNRGENYGYTF.

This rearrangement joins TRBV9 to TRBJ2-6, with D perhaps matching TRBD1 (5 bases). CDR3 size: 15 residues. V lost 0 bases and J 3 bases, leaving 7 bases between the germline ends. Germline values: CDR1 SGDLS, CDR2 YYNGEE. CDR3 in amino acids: CASSVAGFGANVLTF. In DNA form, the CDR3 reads TGTGCCAGCAGCGTAGCAGGGTTTGGGGCCAACGTCCTGACTTTC.

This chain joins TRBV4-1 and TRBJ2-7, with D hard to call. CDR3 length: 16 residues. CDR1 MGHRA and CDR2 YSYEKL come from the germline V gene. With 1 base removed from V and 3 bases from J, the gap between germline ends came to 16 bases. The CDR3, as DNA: TGCGCCAGCAGCCAAGGACACAACACCCTAAGCTACGAGCAGTACTTC. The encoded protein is CASSQGHNTLSYEQYF.

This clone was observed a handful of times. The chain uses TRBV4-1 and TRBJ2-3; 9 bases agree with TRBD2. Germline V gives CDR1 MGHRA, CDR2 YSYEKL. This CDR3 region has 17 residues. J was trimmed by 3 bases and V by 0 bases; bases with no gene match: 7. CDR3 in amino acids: CASSQESAGGLTDTQYF. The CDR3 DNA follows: TGCGCCAGCAGCCAAGAAAGTGCGGGAGGGCTTACAGATACGCAGTATTTT.

CDR3 region: CATLAGARDEQYF. DNA of the CDR3: TGTGCCACCTTAGCGGGAGCCCGGGACGAGCAGTACTTC. This sequence joins TRBV6-5 and TRBJ2-5; 9 bases align to TRBD2. The DNA end lines up better with TRBJ2-7; the J call may be wrong. This CDR3 comprises 13 residues. CDR1 and CDR2 (germline): MNHEY, SVGAGI.

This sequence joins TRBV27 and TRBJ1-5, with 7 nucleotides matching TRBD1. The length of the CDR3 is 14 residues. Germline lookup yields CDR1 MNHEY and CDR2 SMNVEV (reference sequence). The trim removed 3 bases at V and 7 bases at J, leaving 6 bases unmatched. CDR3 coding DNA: TGTGCCAGCAGTTTGACAGGGAGGCTACAGCCCCAGCATTTT. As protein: CASSLTGRLQPQHF.

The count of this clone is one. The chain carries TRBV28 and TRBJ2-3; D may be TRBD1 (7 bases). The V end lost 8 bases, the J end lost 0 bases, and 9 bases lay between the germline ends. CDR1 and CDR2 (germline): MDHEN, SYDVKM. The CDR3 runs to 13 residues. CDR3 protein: CASAGQSTDTQYF. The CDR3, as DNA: TGTGCCAGCGCGGGACAGAGCACAGATACGCAGTATTTT.

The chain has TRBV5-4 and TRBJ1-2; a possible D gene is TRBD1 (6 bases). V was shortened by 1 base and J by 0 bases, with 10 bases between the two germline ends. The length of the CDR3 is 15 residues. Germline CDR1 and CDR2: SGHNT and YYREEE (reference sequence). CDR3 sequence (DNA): TGTGCCAGCAGCTTGCCGACAGGATCTAACTATGGCTACACCTTC. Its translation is CASSLPTGSNYGYTF.